This T cell receptor beta chain comes out of a study of regulatory T cells in long-lasting Graves disease. Time point here: persistent/refractory GD, antithyroid drugs over 5 years with positive TRAb. There was RNA extracted from PBMCs, and the TCR library was made from it. As regards this clonotype: The target antigen is unknown. This could be a read error, since a much larger clone is one nucleotide away.

CDR3-region Arm-PCR and iRepertoire HTBI primers produced the TCR beta libraries. TCRdb re-called the multiplex PCR reads through MiXCR, storing one row per CDR3 protein. The sample yields fewer than 450,000 distinct CDR3 sequences, 20% seen once. Study-level results: Patients with persistent Graves' had lower TCR diversity than newly diagnosed patients.

Sequencing used peripheral blood mononuclear cells (PBMCs), obtained when the disease was refractory, from a patient treated with antithyroid drugs. This receptor was obtained from a female donor with Graves disease.

CDR3 protein: CASDGTGGQETQYF. The CDR3 nucleotides are TGTGCCAGCGACGGGACAGGGGGGCAAGAGACCCAGTACTTC. The gene calls are TRBV12-3 or TRBV12-4 and TRBJ2-5, with 11 bases that match TRBD1. CDR3 length: 14 residues. V gave up 8 bases and J gave up 2 bases; unmatched junction bases: 4.